The present TCR beta chain was sequenced within a study of blood T cell repertoires in COVID-19 (dated by TCRdb to the early 2020s). About the full investigation: The collaborator samples originated in the United States, Italy and Spain and spanned the acute and convalescent phases of COVID-19. Where available, HLA class I and class II types were obtained from metadata supplied by the sample provider rather than from assay-based typing. The repertoires were released in a freely available public database intended as a resource for research on the immune response to SARS-CoV-2. The samples were drawn from two sources: the first 160 participants of the ongoing ImmuneRACE study, and 1,000 to 1,500 subjects contributed by 6 global collaborators. Subjects who had been exposed to COVID-19, were actively infected with it, or had recovered from it provided the deeply sampled blood TCRbeta repertoires that made up the dataset. Sample metadata almost always included a de-identified subject ID, COVID-19 status, age in years and sex. The prospective study material was composed of cDNA or gDNA derived from T cells, B-cell-depleted T cells, or PBMCs.

Whole blood was collected in K2EDTA tubes by collaborating institutions according to the institutions' own protocols. Collaborator samples were shipped for TCRbeta analysis as frozen whole blood, isolated PBMCs, or DNA extracted from either sample type. For this clone: This receptor's antigen is unknown. The record has no base qualities; no much larger clone is one base away.

CDR1 and CDR2 (SGHRS, YFSETQ) derive from the germline V gene. CDR3 length: 13 amino acids, cysteine to phenylalanine. Only CDR3 DNA remains: 39 bases, in frame from the first base. V lost 0 bases and J lost 10 bases; the stretch between them is 11 bases long. Summary of the overall study and its limitations: Clinical and demographic metadata were provided uncurated, with the amount varying by source and participant.

The immunoSEQ Assay, a bias-controlled multiplex PCR, was used to amplify TCRbeta CDR3 regions from genomic DNA. The paper's processing steps were these. The number of nucleated cells in each sample was estimated from the amplification of reference gene primers within the assay. Sequence reads were collapsed and filtered to measure the absolute abundance of every unique TCRbeta CDR3 rearrangement. Productive Simpson clonality was computed per sample as the square root of Simpson's diversity index over productive rearrangements. Drawn from immuneACCESS, this table holds only the in-frame rearrangements with V and J called that TCRdb kept. Clones are partly lost; checked studies trace under half to an unresolved V gene and leave the rest unexplained. The V and J calls and clone size come from that table; D and trimming were worked out from the DNA. The table for this sample lists some 22,000 clones; approximately 80% of them were counted only once. The biggest ten clones account for around 46% of the sample.

The sequenced sample consisted of peripheral blood. The TCR was taken from a man between 65 and 79 years old with acute or convalescent COVID-19. The chain is made from TRBV5-1 and TRBJ2-1, with a tentative D gene TRBD2 over 6 matching bases. CDR3 reads: CASSLERGREQFF. Here is the DNA: TGCGCCAGCAGCTTGGAAAGAGGGAGGGAGCAGTTCTTC.